One sample yielded the 30 T cell receptor beta chains listed below, sequenced in a study of blood T cells in healthy people across ages. A second PCR of 7 to 11 cycles used a sample-barcoded 5' primer and a J-beta primer mix. One entry per CDR3 protein, called by TCRdb with MiXCR from the 5' RACE reads. This sample has fewer than 900,000 distinct CDR3 sequences, with roughly 41% found just once. The specimen sequenced was blood. The receptors were gathered from a woman aged 60-75 years in good health.

Regarding this clonotype: This may stem from a read error, because a much larger clone lies one nucleotide away. V gene TRBV5-1 combines with J gene TRBJ2-7; D tentatively fits TRBD1 or TRBD2 (5 bases each). The CDR3 contains 13 residues. V lost 2 bases and J lost 5, with 11 bases in between. CDR1 SGHRS and CDR2 YFSETQ come from the germline V gene. This CDR3 reads CASSLGDRDEQYF. As DNA, the CDR3 is TGCGCCAGCAGCTTAGGGGACCGCGACGAGCAGTACTTC.

This clonotype has a single count. The chain links TRBV20-1 to TRBJ1-1; D unresolved. Germline V lookup: CDR1 DFQATT, CDR2 SNEGSKA (reference sequence). V lost 3 bases and J 5 bases, leaving 13 bases between the germline ends. The CDR3 is made up of 13 amino acids. The CDR3 DNA reads as TGCAGTGCTAGGGACCTCGGGGTAACTGAAGCTTTCTTT. The encoded protein is CSARDLGVTEAFF.

A few counts support this clonotype. The V and J genes are TRBV7-9 and TRBJ1-5, with 8 bases lining up with TRBD1. The CDR3 contains 14 residues. V lost 5 bases and J lost 5; bases outside the gene matches: 5. Looked up from germline, CDR1 is SEHNR and CDR2 is FQNEAQ (reference sequence). The CDR3 coding sequence is TGTGCCAGCAGCGGGACAGGAAATCATCAGCCCCAGCATTTT. Protein sequence: CASSGTGNHQPQHF.

V is TRBV29-1 and J is TRBJ2-5; D is uncertain. TRBJ2-7 explains the end of the DNA better; the J call may be wrong. Germline V gene data show CDR1 as SQVTM and CDR2 as ANQGSEA. This CDR3 has 12 residues. The CDR3 here is CSVRAASYEQYF. As DNA, the CDR3 is TGCAGCGTACGGGCAGCCTCCTACGAGCAGTACTTC.

The V call is TRBV28, the J call TRBJ2-3; 7 bases fit TRBD2. The junction had 4 bases not matched to a gene; V was cut back by 6 bases and J by 1 base. The CDR3 contains 14 residues. Germline loops: CDR1 MDHEN, CDR2 SYDVKM. CDR3 region: CASRKRGRTDTQYF. The CDR3 coding sequence is TGTGCCAGCAGGAAGCGGGGACGCACAGATACGCAGTATTTT.

This clonotype was counted many times. This chain links TRBV29-1 with TRBJ1-1; 7 bases align to TRBD1. There are 13 residues in the CDR3. The V and J ends lost 5 bases and 4 bases, in that order; junction bases with no gene match: 7. CDR1 is SQVTM and CDR2 is ANQGSEA in the germline V gene. CDR3 coding DNA: TGCAGCGTTACACAGGGGATGGGCACTGAAGCTTTCTTT. Its translation is CSVTQGMGTEAFF.

Ten or more counts support this clonotype. This chain connects TRBV3-1 to TRBJ2-5, with 11 bases that match TRBD1. V dropped 5 bases and J dropped 4; count of bases not matched to a gene: 9. Germline CDR1 LGHDT, CDR2 YNNKEL (reference sequence). The CDR3 is 16 residues long. CDR3 in amino acids: CASSSPDRGLLETQYF. CDR3 bases: TGTGCCAGCAGCTCCCCGGACAGGGGGCTTCTAGAGACCCAGTACTTC.

This clonotype was detected only a few times. V and J are TRBV20-1 and TRBJ1-5; the D gene is possibly TRBD1 (6 bases). The V and J ends lost 4 bases and 5 bases respectively, with 12 bases between them. Germline values: CDR1 DFQATT, CDR2 SNEGSKA (reference sequence). This CDR3 is built from 13 residues. CDR3: CSANEGVYQPQHF. The CDR3 DNA follows: TGCAGTGCTAACGAGGGGGTATATCAGCCCCAGCATTTT.

The CDR3: CSATKGGDSSGNQPQHF. The DNA of the CDR3 is TGCAGTGCTACCAAAGGGGGGGACTCTAGCGGCAATCAGCCCCAGCATTTT. The rearrangement uses TRBV20-1 and TRBJ1-5; TRBD1 might be the D (6 bases). Looked up from germline, CDR1 is DFQATT and CDR2 is SNEGSKA (reference sequence). Trimming shortened V by 4 bases and J by 2 bases, and 21 bases separated the two germline ends. The CDR3 covers 17 residues.

This chain connects TRBV7-7 to TRBJ2-5; 7 bases are a match to TRBD1. J was trimmed by 11 bases and V by 1 base; bases with no gene match: 16. The CDR3 contains 16 residues. Germline values: CDR1 SSHAT, CDR2 FNYEAQ (reference sequence). CDR3 nucleotide sequence: TGTGCCAGCAGCTTAGTCCCCAGGGGGATAGGCAATGAGCAGTACTTC. Residues: CASSLVPRGIGNEQYF.

The CDR3 sequence is CSAWDRAGSEQFF. Here the CDR3 DNA reads TGCAGTGCTTGGGACAGGGCGGGGAGTGAGCAGTTCTTC. The chain has TRBV20-1 and TRBJ2-1; 9 nucleotides match TRBD1. The junction had 8 bases not matched to a gene; V was cut back by 5 bases and J by 9 bases. Per the germline V gene, CDR1 is DFQATT and CDR2 is SNEGSKA (reference sequence). The CDR3 extends over 13 amino acids.

This clonotype was counted a few times. The genes are TRBV10-3 and TRBJ2-3; D is uncertain. Per the germline V gene, CDR1 is ENHRY and CDR2 is SYGVKD. Trimming took 8 bases from V and 3 from J, leaving 6 bases between them. The CDR3 is made up of 11 amino acids. The CDR3 DNA reads as TGTGCCATCGGTCGGACAGATACGCAGTATTTT. This translates into CAIGRTDTQYF.

This clonotype has only a few counts. The genes are TRBV10-3 and TRBJ2-3; 10 nucleotides agree with TRBD2. After removal of 6 bases from V and 3 bases from J, the junction contained 9 bases not matched to a gene. CDR1 is ENHRY, CDR2 SYGVKD, per germline. The CDR3 contains 16 residues. CDR3 in DNA: TGTGCCATCAGAGGGACTAGCGTGAATCGTACAGATACGCAGTATTTT. Its protein is CAIRGTSVNRTDTQYF.

V gene TRBV11-2 combines with J gene TRBJ2-5; 8 nucleotides line up with TRBD2. The J call may be in error: the DNA end matches TRBJ2-7 better. This CDR3 is 15 amino acids long. The germline V gene encodes CDR1 SGHAT and CDR2 FQNNGV. The CDR3 nucleotides read TGTGCCAGCAGTGATCTCCGGGGGGGGGCCCACGAGCAGTACTTC. Translated, it gives CASSDLRGGAHEQYF.

The chain uses TRBV29-1 and TRBJ2-7, with D possibly TRBD1 on 7 matching bases. Germline CDR1 reads SQVTM; CDR2 reads ANQGSEA. Trimming left V 6 bases short and J 10 bases short, with 19 bases between. The CDR3 contains 12 residues. CDR3 DNA: TGCAGCGTGGCAGGGGGGCAGTCGAATCAGTACTTC. Protein sequence: CSVAGGQSNQYF.

This chain joins TRBV20-1 and TRBJ1-4, with D unresolved. This CDR3 is 13 amino acids long. Germline CDR1 reads DFQATT; CDR2 reads SNEGSKA (reference sequence). Trimming removed 0 bases from V and 2 bases from J, with 4 bases in between. CDR3 in amino acids: CSAREGTNEKLFF. For the CDR3, the DNA is TGCAGTGCTAGAGAGGGGACTAATGAAAAACTGTTTTTT.

The rearrangement uses TRBV7-6 and TRBJ2-5, with 7 bases aligning to TRBD2. The tail of the sequence fits TRBJ2-7 better, so the J call may be wrong. Germline V CDR1 and CDR2: SGHVS, FNYEAQ. This CDR3 has 16 residues. Here the CDR3 DNA reads TGTGCCAGCAGCCCAGCGGGGCGGATCGACCCCTACGAGCAGTACTTC. Its translation is CASSPAGRIDPYEQYF.

This clonotype was observed a few times. The genes are TRBV6-1 and TRBJ2-5; D may be TRBD1 (5 bases). CDR3 length: 15 amino acids. V gave up 2 bases and J gave up 4 bases, with 14 bases separating them. CDR1 MNHNS and CDR2 SASEGT come from the germline V gene. The DNA for the CDR3 is TGTGCCAGCAGTGAAACCCGCAGGGTGGGAGAGACCCAGTACTTC. This translates into CASSETRRVGETQYF.

This clonotype was seen a handful of times. J is TRBJ2-5 and V is TRBV9; 7 bases agree with TRBD2. Germline loops: CDR1 SGDLS, CDR2 YYNGEE. The CDR3 is made up of 15 amino acids. Trimming removed 0 bases from V and 2 bases from J; junction bases left unmatched: 4. The CDR3 here is CASSVELREQETQYF. CDR3 DNA: TGTGCCAGCAGCGTAGAGCTGCGGGAGCAAGAGACCCAGTACTTC.

V usage is TRBV27 and J usage is TRBJ1-6; D is uncertain. Per the germline V gene, CDR1 is MNHEY and CDR2 is SMNVEV (reference sequence). V lost 8 bases to trimming and J lost 3 bases, with 8 bases between them. This CDR3 contains 13 residues. The chain's CDR3 is CASGPDYNSPLHF. DNA of the CDR3: TGTGCCAGCGGGCCAGACTATAATTCACCCCTCCACTTT.

About this clonotype itself: A single base separates this from a much larger clone, so it may be a read error. The V call is TRBV5-1, the J call TRBJ2-5, with 14 bases identical to TRBD2. The J call is uncertain, as TRBJ2-7 better fits the DNA end. Germline loops: CDR1 SGHRS, CDR2 YFSETQ. The CDR3 contains 17 residues. The CDR3 sequence is CASRPGTFGLAGGEQYF. The CDR3 region has the DNA TGCGCCAGCAGACCCGGGACATTCGGACTAGCGGGGGGCGAGCAGTACTTC.

The chain is built from TRBV7-3 and TRBJ2-1; a weak D match, TRBD1 (6 bases). The germline V gene encodes CDR1 SGHTA and CDR2 FQGTGA. Deletions cut 4 bases from V and 10 bases from J, with 14 bases between. This CDR3 is built from 13 residues. CDR3 sequence reads: CASSSDSLGEQFF. The CDR3, as DNA: TGTGCCAGCAGCTCGGACAGTCTTGGGGAGCAGTTCTTC.

This chain uses TRBV5-1 with TRBJ2-3; D is uncertain. The V and J ends lost 0 bases and 0 bases respectively, with 8 bases between them. The CDR3 covers 15 residues. Germline CDR1 SGHRS, CDR2 YFSETQ. The CDR3 region has the DNA TGCGCCAGCAGCTTGGATGGGGATAGCACAGATACGCAGTATTTT. It is translated as CASSLDGDSTDTQYF.

The CDR3 region is CASRRGGEFGEQFF. The CDR3, as DNA: TGTGCCAGCAGGAGGGGGGGGGAGTTTGGTGAGCAGTTCTTC. This chain uses TRBV7-2 with TRBJ2-1; tentative D call: TRBD2 (7 bases). This CDR3 region has 14 residues. CDR1 and CDR2 from the germline V gene are SGHTA and FQGNSA. The V end was cut by 6 bases, the J end by 9 bases, with 18 bases between.

This chain connects TRBV27 to TRBJ2-3, with a tentative D call TRBD1 (6 bases). The CDR3 covers 11 residues. Deletions cut 6 bases from V and 8 bases from J, with 9 bases between. The germline V gene has CDR1 MNHEY and CDR2 SMNVEV (reference sequence). In DNA, the CDR3 is TGTGCCAGCAGGACAGGATCTACGCAGTATTTT. Protein: CASRTGSTQYF.

This chain links TRBV20-1 with TRBJ1-5, with D possibly being TRBD1 (6 bases). V lost 5 bases, J lost 4 bases, and 24 bases lay in between. The CDR3 extends over 17 amino acids. Germline CDR1 is DFQATT and CDR2 is SNEGSKA (reference sequence). CDR3 in amino acids: CSAPSKWGAAANQPQHF. CDR3 nucleotide sequence: TGCAGTGCTCCCTCTAAATGGGGGGCCGCGGCGAATCAGCCCCAGCATTTT.

A word on this clonotype: The germline gene is not matched at one end of the junction; a read error may be the cause. This chain links TRBV5-1 with TRBJ1-2; 10 nucleotides align to TRBD1. Germline values: CDR1 SGHRS, CDR2 YFSETQ. The CDR3 covers 15 residues. The CDR3 nucleotides read TGCGCCGGCAGCCGCGAGACAGGGGGCAAAAGGGGCCACACCTTC. It is translated as CAGSRETGGKRGHTF.

The chain uses TRBV7-2 and TRBJ2-1; 8 bases line up with TRBD1. The germline V gene has CDR1 SGHTA and CDR2 FQGNSA. This CDR3 is 13 amino acids long. Germline trimming cut 4 bases from V and 12 bases from J; bases unmatched to any gene: 8. CDR3 region: CASSSTDRGGQFF. The CDR3 DNA reads TGTGCCAGCAGCTCTACCGACAGGGGAGGGCAGTTCTTC.

V usage is TRBV5-1 and J usage is TRBJ1-2, with TRBD1 identical over 7 bases. The CDR3 runs to 15 residues. The germline V gene encodes CDR1 SGHRS and CDR2 YFSETQ. V trimming: 0 bases; J trimming: 2 bases; junction bases outside the gene matches: 4. The CDR3 region is CASSLASGQNYGYTF. DNA for the CDR3: TGCGCCAGCAGCTTGGCCTCGGGACAGAACTATGGCTACACCTTC.

The chain has TRBV6-1 and TRBJ2-7, with 7 bases lining up with TRBD1. Germline values: CDR1 MNHNS, CDR2 SASEGT. The CDR3 loop spans 15 amino acids. Losses at the gene ends were 6 bases for V and 7 bases for J; bases not matched to a gene: 15. CDR3 sequence reads: CASREPGQTYNEQYF. The CDR3 nucleotides read TGTGCCAGCAGGGAACCGGGACAGACCTACAATGAGCAGTACTTC.